This T cell receptor beta chain was recorded in a study of response to subunit inactivated influenza vaccine. Germline CDR1 SGHTA, CDR2 FQGNSA. The CDR3 contains 13 residues. V trimming: 5 bases; J trimming: 8 bases; junction bases outside the gene matches: 6. This clonotype was counted only a few times. Antigen specificity is unknown. Findings and limits, study-wide: Authors suggested that a seasonal influenza vaccination recruits few new T cells each time.

TCRdb passed the RT-PCR reads through MiXCR, listing each CDR3 protein once. The table records about 180,000 distinct CDR3 sequences, nearly 9.5% of them present only once. The gene calls are TRBV7-2 and TRBJ2-1; 7 bases agree with TRBD1. This receptor was taken from a man aged 45 to 65 who received an inactivated influenza vaccine. The material was non-naive T cells sorted from PBMCs, obtained on the day of vaccination. In nucleotides, the CDR3 is TGTGCCAGCAGCCCCCGACAGGGCTATGAGCAGTTCTTC. This codes for CASSPRQGYEQFF.